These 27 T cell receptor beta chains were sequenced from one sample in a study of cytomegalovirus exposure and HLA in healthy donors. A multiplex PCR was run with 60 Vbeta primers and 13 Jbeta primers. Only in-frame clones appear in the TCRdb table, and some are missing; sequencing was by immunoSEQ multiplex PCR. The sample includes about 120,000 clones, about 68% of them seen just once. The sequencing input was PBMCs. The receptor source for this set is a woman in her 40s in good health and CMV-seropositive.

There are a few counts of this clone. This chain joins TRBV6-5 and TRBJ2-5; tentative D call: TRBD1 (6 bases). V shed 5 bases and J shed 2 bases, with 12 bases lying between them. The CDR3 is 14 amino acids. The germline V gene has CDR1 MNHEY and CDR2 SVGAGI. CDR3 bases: TGTGCCAGCAGTCCCGGGACACAACAAGAGACCCAGTACTTC. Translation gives CASSPGTQQETQYF.

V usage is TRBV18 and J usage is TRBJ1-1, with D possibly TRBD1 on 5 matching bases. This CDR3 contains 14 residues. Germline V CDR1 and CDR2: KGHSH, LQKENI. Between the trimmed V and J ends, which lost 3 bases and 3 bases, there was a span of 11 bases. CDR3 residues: CASSPIGADTEAFF. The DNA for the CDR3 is TGTGCCAGCTCACCGATTGGGGCCGACACTGAAGCTTTCTTT.

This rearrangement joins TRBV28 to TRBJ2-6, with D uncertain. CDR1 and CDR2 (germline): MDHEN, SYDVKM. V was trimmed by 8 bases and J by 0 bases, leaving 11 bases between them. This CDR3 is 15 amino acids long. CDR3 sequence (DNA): TGTGCCAGCTCCGAACGGAGCTCTGGGGCCAACGTCCTGACTTTC. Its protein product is CASSERSSGANVLTF.

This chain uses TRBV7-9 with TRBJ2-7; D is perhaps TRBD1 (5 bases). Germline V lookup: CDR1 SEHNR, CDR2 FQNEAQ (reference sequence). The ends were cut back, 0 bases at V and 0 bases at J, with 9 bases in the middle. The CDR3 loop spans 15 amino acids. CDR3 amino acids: CASSLAGPSSYEQYF. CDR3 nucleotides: TGTGCCAGCAGCTTAGCGGGGCCCAGCTCCTACGAGCAGTACTTC.

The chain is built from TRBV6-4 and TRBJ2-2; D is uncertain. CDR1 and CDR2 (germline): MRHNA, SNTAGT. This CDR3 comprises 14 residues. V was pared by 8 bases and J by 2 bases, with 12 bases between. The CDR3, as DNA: TGTGCCAGCCGCCCGAAGAGAAACACCGGGGAGCTGTTTTTT. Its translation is CASRPKRNTGELFF.

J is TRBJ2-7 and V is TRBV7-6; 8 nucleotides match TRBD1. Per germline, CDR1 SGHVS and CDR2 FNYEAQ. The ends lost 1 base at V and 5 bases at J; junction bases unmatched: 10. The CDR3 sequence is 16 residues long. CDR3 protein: CASSLGWGSGGNEQYF. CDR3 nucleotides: TGTGCCAGCAGCTTAGGGTGGGGTTCAGGGGGCAACGAGCAGTACTTC.

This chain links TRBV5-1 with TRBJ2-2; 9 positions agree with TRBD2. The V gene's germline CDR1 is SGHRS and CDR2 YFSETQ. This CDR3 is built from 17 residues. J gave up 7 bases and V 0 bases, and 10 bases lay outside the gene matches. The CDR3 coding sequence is TGCGCCAGCAGCTTGGAGGCGGGAGGGCCCTACGGCGGGGAGCTGTTTTTT. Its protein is CASSLEAGGPYGGELFF.

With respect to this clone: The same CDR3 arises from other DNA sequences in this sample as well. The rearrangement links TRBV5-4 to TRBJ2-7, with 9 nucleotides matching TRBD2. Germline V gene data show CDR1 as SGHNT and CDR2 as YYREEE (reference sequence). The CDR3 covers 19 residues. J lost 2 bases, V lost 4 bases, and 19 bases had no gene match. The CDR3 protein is CASSSYIAGEGPPPYEQYF. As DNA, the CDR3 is TGTGCCAGCAGCAGCTACATAGCGGGAGAAGGCCCCCCACCCTACGAGCAGTACTTC.

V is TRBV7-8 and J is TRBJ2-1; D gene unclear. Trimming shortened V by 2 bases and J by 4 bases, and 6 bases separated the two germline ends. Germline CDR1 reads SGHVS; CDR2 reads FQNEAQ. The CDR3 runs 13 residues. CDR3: CASSLRVYNEQFF. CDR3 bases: TGTGCCAGCAGCTTACGGGTATACAATGAGCAGTTCTTC.

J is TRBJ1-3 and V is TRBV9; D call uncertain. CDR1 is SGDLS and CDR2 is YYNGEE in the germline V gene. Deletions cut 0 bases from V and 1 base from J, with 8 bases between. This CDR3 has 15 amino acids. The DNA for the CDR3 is TGTGCCAGCAGCGTAGTACAAGATTCTGGAAACACCATATATTTT. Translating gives CASSVVQDSGNTIYF. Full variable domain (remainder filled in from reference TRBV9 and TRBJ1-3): DSGVTQTPKHLITATGQRVTLRCSPRSGDLSVYWYQQSLDQGLQFLIQYYNGEERAKGNILERFSAQQFPDLHSELNLSSLELGDSALYFCASSVVQDSGNTIYFGEGSWLTVV.

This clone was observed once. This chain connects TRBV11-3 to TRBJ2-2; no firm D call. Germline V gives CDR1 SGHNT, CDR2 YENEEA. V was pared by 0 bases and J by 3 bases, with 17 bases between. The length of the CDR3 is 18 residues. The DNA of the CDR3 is TGTGCCAGCAGCTTAGATCGTTCGATGGAGAAACACACCGGGGAGCTGTTTTTT. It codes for CASSLDRSMEKHTGELFF. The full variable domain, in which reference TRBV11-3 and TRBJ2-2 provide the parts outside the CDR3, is EAGVVQSPRYKIIEKKQPVAFWCNPISGHNTLYWYLQNLGQGPELLIRYENEEAVDDSQLPKDRFSAERLKGVDSTLKIQPAELGDSAVYLCASSLDRSMEKHTGELFFGEGSRLTVL.

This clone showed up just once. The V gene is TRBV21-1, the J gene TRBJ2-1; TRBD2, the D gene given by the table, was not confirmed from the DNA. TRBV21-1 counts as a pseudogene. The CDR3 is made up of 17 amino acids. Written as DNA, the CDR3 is TGTGCCAGCAGCAAAGTCCAACTAGCGGGGAACTACAATGAGCAGTTCTTC. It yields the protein CASSKVQLAGNYNEQFF.

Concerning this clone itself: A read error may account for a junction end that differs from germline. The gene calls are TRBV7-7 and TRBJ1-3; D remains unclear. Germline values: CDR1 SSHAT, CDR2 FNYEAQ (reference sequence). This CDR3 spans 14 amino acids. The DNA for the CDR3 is TGTGCTAGCAGCTTAGGCGGAGATGGAAACACCATATATTTT. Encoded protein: CASSLGGDGNTIYF.

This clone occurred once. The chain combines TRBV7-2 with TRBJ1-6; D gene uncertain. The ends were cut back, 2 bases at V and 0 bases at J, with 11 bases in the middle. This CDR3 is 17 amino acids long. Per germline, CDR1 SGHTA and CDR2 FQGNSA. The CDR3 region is CASSLSAVSSYNSPLHF. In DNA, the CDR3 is TGTGCCAGCAGCTTAAGCGCGGTTAGCTCCTATAATTCACCCCTCCACTTT.

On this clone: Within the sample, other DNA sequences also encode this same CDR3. The CDR3 region has the DNA TGTGCCAGCAGTTTTGGGACACCGAACACTGAAGCTTTCTTT. This encodes CASSFGTPNTEAFF. The chain employs TRBV27 and TRBJ1-1; tentative D call: TRBD1 (6 bases). CDR1 is MNHEY, CDR2 SMNVEV, per germline (reference sequence). The CDR3 runs to 14 residues. Trimming stripped 3 bases from V and 1 base from J, with 9 bases between.

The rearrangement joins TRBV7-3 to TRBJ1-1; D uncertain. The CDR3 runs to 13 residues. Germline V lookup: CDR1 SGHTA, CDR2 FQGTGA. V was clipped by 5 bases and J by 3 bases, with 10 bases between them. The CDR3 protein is CASSPEGDTEAFF. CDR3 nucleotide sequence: TGTGCCAGCAGCCCCGAGGGAGACACTGAAGCTTTCTTT. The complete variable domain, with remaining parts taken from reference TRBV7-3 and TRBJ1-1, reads GAGVSQTPSNKVTEKGKYVELRCDPISGHTALYWYRQSLGQGPEFLIYFQGTGAADDSGLPNDRFFAVRPEGSVSTLKIQRTERGDSAVYLCASSPEGDTEAFFGQGTRLTVV.

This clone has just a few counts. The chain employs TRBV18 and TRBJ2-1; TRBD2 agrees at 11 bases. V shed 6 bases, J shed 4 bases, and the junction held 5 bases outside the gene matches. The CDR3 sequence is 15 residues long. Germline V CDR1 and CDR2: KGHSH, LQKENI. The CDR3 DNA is TGTGCCAGCTCTCCCGGGACTAGCGGATACAATGAGCAGTTCTTC. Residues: CASSPGTSGYNEQFF.

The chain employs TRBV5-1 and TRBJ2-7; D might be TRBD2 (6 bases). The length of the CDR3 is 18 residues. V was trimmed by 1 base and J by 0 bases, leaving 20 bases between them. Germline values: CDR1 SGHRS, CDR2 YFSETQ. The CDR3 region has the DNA TGCGCCAGCAGCTTGACACTAGCACACGTATCGAGCTCCTACGAGCAGTACTTC. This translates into CASSLTLAHVSSSYEQYF.

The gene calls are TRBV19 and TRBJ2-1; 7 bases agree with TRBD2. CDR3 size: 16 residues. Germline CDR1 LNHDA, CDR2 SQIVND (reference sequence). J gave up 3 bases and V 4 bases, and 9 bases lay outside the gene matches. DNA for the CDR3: TGTGCCAGTAGTACTCTCAGCGGGGCACTCTACAATGAGCAGTTCTTC. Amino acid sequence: CASSTLSGALYNEQFF.

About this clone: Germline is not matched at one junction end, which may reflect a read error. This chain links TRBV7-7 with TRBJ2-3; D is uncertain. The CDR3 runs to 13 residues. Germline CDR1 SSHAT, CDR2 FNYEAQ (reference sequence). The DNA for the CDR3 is TGTGCTAGCAGCCTACTCAGGACAGATACGCAGTATTTT. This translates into CASSLLRTDTQYF.

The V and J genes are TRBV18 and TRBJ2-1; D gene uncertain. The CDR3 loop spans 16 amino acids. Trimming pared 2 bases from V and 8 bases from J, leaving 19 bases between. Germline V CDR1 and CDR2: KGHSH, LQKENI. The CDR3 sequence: CASSPLLGPPSDEQFF. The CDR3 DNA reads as TGTGCCAGCTCACCATTGCTAGGCCCCCCATCCGATGAGCAGTTCTTC.

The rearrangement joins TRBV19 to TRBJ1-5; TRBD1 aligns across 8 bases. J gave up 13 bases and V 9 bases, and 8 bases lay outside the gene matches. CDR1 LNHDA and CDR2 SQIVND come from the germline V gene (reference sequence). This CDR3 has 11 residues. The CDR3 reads CASSPGQAQHF. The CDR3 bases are TGTGCCAGCTCCCCGGGACAGGCTCAGCATTTT.

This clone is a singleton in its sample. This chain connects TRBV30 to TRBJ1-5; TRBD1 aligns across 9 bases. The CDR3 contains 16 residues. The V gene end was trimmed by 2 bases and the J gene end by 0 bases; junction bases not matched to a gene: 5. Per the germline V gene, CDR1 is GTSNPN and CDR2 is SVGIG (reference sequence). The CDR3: CAWSKRQGDSNQPQHF. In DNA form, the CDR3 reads TGTGCCTGGAGTAAGAGACAGGGGGATAGCAATCAGCCCCAGCATTTT.

CDR3 bases: TGTGCCAGCAGCTTAGACTTGGGGACAGGATACAATGAGCAGTTCTTC. Protein product: CASSLDLGTGYNEQFF. The chain carries TRBV7-3 and TRBJ2-1, with TRBD1 identical over 8 bases. Losses at the gene ends were 2 bases for V and 4 bases for J; bases not matched to a gene: 7. The CDR3 is made up of 16 amino acids. Per the germline V gene, CDR1 is SGHTA and CDR2 is FQGTGA. The entire variable domain, with the rest obtained from reference TRBV7-3 and TRBJ2-1, is as follows: GAGVSQTPSNKVTEKGKYVELRCDPISGHTALYWYRQSLGQGPEFLIYFQGTGAADDSGLPNDRFFAVRPEGSVSTLKIQRTERGDSAVYLCASSLDLGTGYNEQFFGPGTRLTVL.

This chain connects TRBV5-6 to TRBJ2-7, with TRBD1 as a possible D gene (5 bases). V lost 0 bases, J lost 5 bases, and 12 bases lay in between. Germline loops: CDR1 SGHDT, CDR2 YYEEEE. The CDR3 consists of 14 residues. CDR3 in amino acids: CASSLGQGVHEQYF. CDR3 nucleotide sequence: TGTGCCAGCAGCTTGGGGCAGGGTGTCCACGAGCAGTACTTC.

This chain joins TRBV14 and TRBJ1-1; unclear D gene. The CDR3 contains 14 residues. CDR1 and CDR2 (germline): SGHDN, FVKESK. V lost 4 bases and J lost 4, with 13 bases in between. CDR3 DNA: TGTGCCAGCAGCCTGGGCGCCCGGGGCACTGAAGCTTTCTTT. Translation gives CASSLGARGTEAFF. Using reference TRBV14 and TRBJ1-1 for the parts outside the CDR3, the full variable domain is EAGVTQFPSHSVIEKGQTVTLRCDPISGHDNLYWYRRVMGKEIKFLLHFVKESKQDESGMPNNRFLAERTGGTYSTLKVQPAELEDSGVYFCASSLGARGTEAFFGQGTRLTVV.

CDR3 loop: CASRKQAVAGVDTQYF. The CDR3 coding sequence is TGTGCCAGCAGAAAACAAGCGGTAGCGGGGGTAGATACGCAGTATTTT. The chain joins TRBV5-4 to TRBJ2-3, with 9 positions matching TRBD2. CDR1 is SGHNT, CDR2 YYREEE, per germline (reference sequence). The length of the CDR3 is 16 residues. The V gene end was trimmed by 5 bases and the J gene end by 5 bases; junction bases not matched to a gene: 12. Supplemented by reference TRBV5-4 and TRBJ2-3, the full variable domain reads ETGVTQSPTHLIKTRGQQVTLRCSSQSGHNTVSWYQQALGQGPQFIFQYYREEENGRGNFPPRFSGLQFPNYSSELNVNALELDDSALYLCASRKQAVAGVDTQYFGPGTRLTVL.